These T cell receptor beta chains were read from a single sample in a study of blood T cells in healthy people across ages. Each CDR3 protein gets one entry after TCRdb re-called the 5' RACE reads with MiXCR. The sample has around 870,000 distinct CDR3 sequences; 29% are singletons. The sequencing input was blood. The source of these receptors is a woman older than 75 in good health. Both conserved end residues are part of each CDR3. A D gene is named only where the DNA matches it firmly. The size entry is marked missing in some rows and otherwise reads once, few, many or a size class.

d_call	v_call	j_call	clone_size	cdr3_aa	cdr3_nt
TRBD1	TRBV2	TRBJ1-6	few	CASSEPGGQKSSPLHF	TGTGCCAGCAGTGAACCTGGGGGACAGAAGAGTTCACCCCTCCACTTT
.	TRBV7-2	TRBJ2-7	many	CASSLAEAAEQYF	TGTGCCAGCAGCTTAGCGGAAGCTGCCGAGCAGTACTTC
.	TRBV7-2	TRBJ1-1	.	CAGSLGWGGGSEAFF	TGTGCCGGCAGCTTAGGGTGGGGTGGGGGGTCTGAAGCTTTCTTT
.	TRBV6-5	TRBJ1-2	.	CASSYSVRVANYGYTF	TGTGCCAGCAGTTACTCTGTAAGGGTGGCTAACTATGGCTACACCTTC
.	TRBV12-3/TRBV12-4	TRBJ2-1	many	CASSFGQHNEQFF	TGTGCCAGCAGTTTCGGGCAACACAATGAGCAGTTCTTC
TRBD2	TRBV7-9	TRBJ2-7	.	CASSFPTSGEGEQYF	TGTGCCAGCAGCTTCCCTACTAGCGGGGAGGGCGAGCAGTACTTC
.	TRBV19	TRBJ2-1	few	CASIYRYNEQFF	TGTGCCAGTATTTACAGGTACAATGAGCAGTTCTTC
.	TRBV28	TRBJ1-4	.	CASSMAGAGVGGEKLFF	TGTGCCAGCAGCATGGCGGGAGCAGGGGTTGGAGGTGAAAAACTGTTTTTT
.	TRBV6-2/TRBV6-3	TRBJ1-5	few	CASSDGSGSNQPQHF	TGTGCCAGCTCAGACGGCTCAGGAAGCAATCAGCCCCAGCATTTT
.	TRBV20-1	TRBJ2-7	many	CSARHPDFTSYEQYF	TGCAGTGCTAGACACCCAGATTTTACGAGCTACGAGCAGTACTTC
.	TRBV30	TRBJ2-5	.	CAWSQTGRGETQYF	TGTGCCTGGAGTCAGACTGGGAGGGGGGAGACCCAGTACTTC
.	TRBV2	TRBJ1-4	.	CASIATLSNEKLFF	TGTGCCAGCATCGCGACCCTCAGTAATGAAAAACTGTTTTTT
.	TRBV20-1	TRBJ2-3	many	CSARAPQGADTQYF	TGCAGTGCTAGGGCCCCCCAGGGCGCAGATACGCAGTATTTT
.	TRBV6-2/TRBV6-3	TRBJ1-6	.	CASSTPGQINSPLHF	TGTGCCAGCAGTACGCCGGGACAAATTAATTCACCCCTCCACTTT
.	TRBV3-1	TRBJ2-7	.	CASSRPQGYEQYF	TGTGCCAGCAGCCGCCCGCAGGGGTACGAGCAGTACTTC
.	TRBV12-3/TRBV12-4	TRBJ2-3	many	CASSSGPAGASDTQYF	TGTGCCAGCAGTTCCGGGCCGGCGGGGGCCTCAGATACGCAGTATTTT
.	TRBV21-1	TRBJ2-5	few	CASRGQGQETQYF	TGTGCCAGCAGGGGACAGGGCCAAGAGACCCAGTACTTC
.	TRBV2	TRBJ2-7	.	CASSEAGTSEQYF	TGTGCCAGCAGTGAAGCGGGAACGTCCGAGCAGTACTTC
TRBD1	TRBV20-1	TRBJ1-2	many	CSASTVDPGQGYGYTF	TGCAGTGCTAGCACGGTCGATCCGGGACAGGGCTATGGCTACACCTTC
.	TRBV7-6	TRBJ1-1	.	CASSLALRGNTEAFF	TGTGCCAGCAGCTTAGCGCTTAGGGGGAACACTGAAGCTTTCTTT
TRBD1	TRBV7-2	TRBJ1-3	.	CASSPGQRHSGNTIYF	TGTGCCAGCAGCCCGGGACAGCGGCACTCTGGAAACACCATATATTTT
TRBD2	TRBV20-1	TRBJ2-7	.	CSARSGLAGGEQYF	TGCAGCGCTAGATCGGGGCTAGCGGGAGGCGAGCAGTACTTC
TRBD1	TRBV6-2/TRBV6-3	TRBJ1-2	.	CASRLQGARNYGYTF	TGTGCCAGCAGACTACAGGGGGCAAGGAACTATGGCTACACCTTC
TRBD1	TRBV6-6	TRBJ1-1	many	CASINRGEAFF	TGTGCCAGCATCAACAGGGGTGAAGCTTTCTTT
TRBD1	TRBV7-9	TRBJ1-4	.	CASNSRQGANEKLFF	TGTGCCAGCAACTCGCGACAGGGAGCTAATGAAAAACTGTTTTTT
.	TRBV12-3/TRBV12-4	TRBJ1-1	many	CASSQTWNTEAFF	TGTGCCAGCAGCCAAACCTGGAACACTGAAGCTTTCTTT
.	TRBV21-1	TRBJ2-7	many	CASSKGWTGGDEQYF	TGTGCCAGCAGCAAAGGGTGGACAGGGGGAGACGAGCAGTACTTC
.	TRBV29-1	TRBJ1-1	.	CSVEDRQGGTEAFF	TGCAGCGTTGAAGATCGTCAGGGCGGCACTGAAGCTTTCTTT
.	TRBV3-1	TRBJ1-1	.	CASIGRDTTTEAFF	TGTGCCAGCATCGGTCGGGACACAACCACTGAAGCTTTCTTT
TRBD2	TRBV15	TRBJ2-3	.	CATSRVRAGGSGADTQYF	TGTGCCACCAGCAGAGTCCGGGCGGGGGGAAGTGGTGCAGATACGCAGTATTTT
.	TRBV27	TRBJ2-1	many	CASSLSPRGSYNEQFF	TGTGCCAGCAGTTTATCGCCAAGGGGCTCCTACAATGAGCAGTTCTTC
.	TRBV20-1	TRBJ2-1	many	CSARLIGGSYNEQFF	TGCAGTGCTAGATTGATAGGGGGCTCCTACAATGAGCAGTTCTTC
.	TRBV11-2	TRBJ2-5	many	CASSLGIRGQETQYF	TGTGCCAGCAGCTTAGGGATCCGGGGTCAAGAGACCCAGTACTTC